This T cell receptor beta chain comes out of a study of human T cells and chemical hapten exposure. Study details: Sensitization was performed using 2% DPC on a roughly 2 cm by roughly 2 cm upper inner arm skin site.

The CDR3 spans 13 residues. Germline loops: CDR1 DFQATT, CDR2 SNEGSKA (reference sequence). Trimming took 6 bases from V and 6 from J, leaving 15 bases between them. Study-level findings and limits: Expanded TCRs produced significantly more large CDR3 similarity clusters than controls did. All donors were alopecia patients, so their immunity may differ from that of healthy people.

With respect to this clonotype: Its antigen remains unknown.

Individual cDNA molecules (in the library) carried attached unique molecular identifiers. TCRdb processed the RACE reads anew with MiXCR; each CDR3 protein has one entry. Altogether about 80,000 distinct CDR3 sequences are present, about 15% being singletons, with the ten largest covering 3.5% to 6%. Time point here: pre-sensitization, week 0. The treatment was: therapeutic diphenylcyclopropenone sensitization with weekly scalp DPC. The chain has TRBV20-1 and TRBJ1-3; possible D gene TRBD1, 5 bases. The receptor was derived from a woman between 50 and 59 years old with alopecia areata. Some clones in this sample may be carry-over from other donors' samples. Source: whole blood, taken in connection with sensitization to the hapten diphenylcyclopropenone (DPC). This CDR3 reads CSAPWGDQNTIYF. The CDR3 DNA reads as TGCAGTGCCCCATGGGGGGACCAAAACACCATATATTTT.